A single sample gave rise to the 22 T cell receptor beta chains below, sequenced in a study of blood T cell repertoires in COVID-19. The data were produced by immunoSEQ multiplex PCR, yet TCRdb's version contains in-frame clones alone and is incomplete. The table records roughly 200,000 clones, approximately 90% of them present only once. Source material: peripheral blood. The receptors derive from a man aged 80 or over with acute or convalescent COVID-19.

This chain uses TRBV24-1 with TRBJ2-3; 8 bases are shared with TRBD2. V shed 0 bases and J 0 bases; nucleotides not matched to a gene: 10. CDR3 length: 19 amino acids. Germline-derived CDR1 and CDR2 are KGHDR and SFDVKD. In DNA form, the CDR3 reads TGTGCCACCAGTGATTTGATCGCGGGAGGCGATATAAGCACAGATACGCAGTATTTT. Amino acid sequence: CATSDLIAGGDISTDTQYF.

This clone was seen only once. The chain carries TRBV9 and TRBJ1-2; D is perhaps TRBD1 (5 bases). Per the germline V gene, CDR1 is SGDLS and CDR2 is YYNGEE. CDR3 length: 15 residues. V was shortened by 2 bases and J by 6 bases, with 17 bases between the two germline ends. The CDR3 is CASSVGGSDSNGYTF. The DNA of the CDR3 is TGTGCCAGCAGCGTGGGGGGTTCTGACAGTAATGGCTACACCTTC.

The chain uses TRBV18 and TRBJ2-1; 10 bases align to TRBD2. With V trimmed by 4 bases and J by 4 bases, 7 bases remained unmatched. Germline V gene lookup returns CDR1 KGHSH and CDR2 LQKENI. This CDR3 region has 16 residues. The CDR3 DNA reads as TGTGCCAGCTCACGAACCGGGACTAGCGCTTACAATGAGCAGTTCTTC. Encoded protein: CASSRTGTSAYNEQFF.

This rearrangement joins TRBV30 to TRBJ1-2, with D possibly being TRBD1 (6 bases). V dropped 2 bases and J dropped 0 bases, with 22 bases sitting between them. The CDR3 sequence is 18 residues long. Germline loops: CDR1 GTSNPN, CDR2 SVGIG (reference sequence). The CDR3 sequence: CAWSLQGLGPEANYGYTF. The CDR3 bases are TGTGCCTGGAGTTTACAGGGTCTCGGACCCGAGGCTAACTATGGCTACACCTTC.

Comments on this clone: One junction end does not reproduce the germline sequence, and a read error may be involved. The chain is built from TRBV7-6 and TRBJ1-5; 7 nucleotides agree with TRBD1. The CDR3 spans 15 residues. Germline loops: CDR1 SGHVS, CDR2 FNYEAQ. The CDR3 spells CASSPSDRKNQPQHF. As DNA, the CDR3 is TGTGCCAGCAGCCCCTCGGACAGGAAGAATCAGCCTCAGCATTTT.

The V gene is TRBV12-3 or TRBV12-4, the J gene TRBJ1-2, with 8 nucleotides matching TRBD1. Trimming at V came to 5 bases and at J to 7 bases, leaving 6 bases not matched to a gene. The CDR3 consists of 13 residues. This CDR3 reads CASSRSGGFGYTF. The CDR3 DNA is TGTGCCAGCAGTCGTTCAGGGGGCTTTGGCTACACCTTC.

This sequence joins TRBV27 and TRBJ2-3, with 10 bases fitting TRBD1. J lost 5 bases, V lost 5 bases, and 7 bases had no gene match. Germline CDR1 is MNHEY and CDR2 is SMNVEV (reference sequence). The CDR3 is 15 residues long. In DNA, the CDR3 is TGTGCCAGCAGTCTCCAGACAGGGGGCGTAGATACGCAGTATTTT. Translated: CASSLQTGGVDTQYF.

The CDR3 nucleotides are TGCAGCGTCGCCGGGACAGTCGAGAGGATTACAGATACGCAGTATTTT. Its protein product is CSVAGTVERITDTQYF. The V call is TRBV29-1, the J call TRBJ2-3; 7 positions agree with TRBD1. Germline-derived CDR1 and CDR2 are SQVTM and ANQGSEA. The CDR3 consists of 16 residues. V lost 6 bases and J lost 3; bases outside the gene matches: 15.

This chain links TRBV5-4 with TRBJ2-7, with a tentative D call TRBD2 (6 bases). CDR1 is SGHNT, CDR2 YYREEE, per germline (reference sequence). The CDR3 runs to 13 residues. The germline V and J ends were trimmed by 10 bases and 9 bases, with 23 bases remaining between them. The CDR3 loop reads CAVGGDLSGSQYV. DNA of the CDR3: TGTGCCGTCGGGGGAGACTTGAGCGGGTCGCAGTACGTC.

The chain combines TRBV11-3 with TRBJ2-1, with D maybe TRBD1 (6 bases). The CDR3 totals 15 residues. Per the germline V gene, CDR1 is SGHNT and CDR2 is YENEEA. V gave up 4 bases and J gave up 9 bases, with 19 bases separating them. This CDR3 is CASSSSPTGYPEQFF. DNA for the CDR3: TGTGCCAGCAGCTCCTCCCCAACAGGGTATCCTGAGCAGTTCTTC. Full variable domain (remainder filled in from reference TRBV11-3 and TRBJ2-1): EAGVVQSPRYKIIEKKQPVAFWCNPISGHNTLYWYLQNLGQGPELLIRYENEEAVDDSQLPKDRFSAERLKGVDSTLKIQPAELGDSAVYLCASSSSPTGYPEQFFGPGTRLTVL.

The chain carries TRBV9 and TRBJ2-1, with a tentative D call TRBD1 (6 bases). Trimming pared 0 bases from V and 2 bases from J, leaving 9 bases between. The CDR3 is made up of 15 amino acids. Germline V gives CDR1 SGDLS, CDR2 YYNGEE. CDR3 sequence: CASSVVQGTYNEQFF. The CDR3 DNA sequence: TGTGCCAGCAGCGTAGTACAGGGAACCTACAATGAGCAGTTCTTC.

This chain uses TRBV11-2 with TRBJ2-7, with TRBD1 as a possible D gene (6 bases). Germline CDR1 is SGHAT and CDR2 is FQNNGV. V shed 3 bases and J shed 7 bases, with 19 bases lying between them. There are 15 residues in the CDR3. The CDR3 DNA reads TGTGCCAGCAGCTTTGGTTCAGGGGCCACTAATGAGCAGTACTTC. Its translation is CASSFGSGATNEQYF.

V is TRBV19 and J is TRBJ2-7; 12 nucleotides line up with TRBD1. The germline CDR1 and CDR2 sequences are LNHDA and SQIVND (reference sequence). V was pared by 1 base and J by 5 bases, with 6 bases of the junction left unmatched. The CDR3 runs to 16 residues. The CDR3 loop reads CASSIVGTGGRNEQYV. Written as DNA, the CDR3 is TGTGCCAGTAGTATAGTGGGGACAGGGGGCCGGAACGAGCAGTACGTC.

The chain is built from TRBV19 and TRBJ2-7, with 11 nucleotides matching TRBD1. The CDR3 extends over 13 amino acids. CDR1 LNHDA and CDR2 SQIVND come from the germline V gene (reference sequence). V lost 4 bases and J lost 7; bases outside the gene matches: 3. The CDR3 protein is CASSKDRGREQYF. Here the CDR3 DNA reads TGTGCCAGTAGTAAGGACAGGGGGCGTGAGCAGTACTTC.

The chain employs TRBV29-1 and TRBJ2-3; TRBD2 agrees at 7 bases. Germline V CDR1 and CDR2: SQVTM, ANQGSEA. V dropped 2 bases and J dropped 0; count of bases not matched to a gene: 11. The CDR3 spans 17 residues. The CDR3 DNA reads TGCAGCGTTGAATTACTAACTAGCGCGGATAGCACAGATACGCAGTATTTT. Its translation is CSVELLTSADSTDTQYF.

The genes are TRBV5-5 and TRBJ2-2, with a weak D call TRBD2 (6 bases). The CDR3 is 13 residues long. Germline lookup yields CDR1 SGHKS and CDR2 YYEKEE (reference sequence). Trimming cost V 2 bases and J 6 bases, with 8 bases left between them. The CDR3 spells CASSFTGAGELFF. As DNA, the CDR3 is TGTGCCAGCAGCTTTACGGGGGCCGGGGAGCTGTTTTTT. Full variable domain (rest looked up from reference TRBV5-5 and TRBJ2-2): DAGVTQSPTHLIKTRGQQVTLRCSPISGHKSVSWYQQVLGQGPQFIFQYYEKEERGRGNFPDRFSARQFPNYSSELNVNALLLGDSALYLCASSFTGAGELFFGEGSRLTVL.

This clone was recorded a few times. CDR3 DNA sequence: TGTGCCAGCAGTTACTCGCCACAGGGGGCATTGAACACCGGGGAGCTGTTTTTT. Translating gives CASSYSPQGALNTGELFF. This chain links TRBV6-2 or TRBV6-3 with TRBJ2-2, with 9 bases that match TRBD1. V dropped 0 bases and J dropped 1; count of bases not matched to a gene: 6. Germline V CDR1 and CDR2: MNHEY, SVGEGT. This CDR3 spans 18 amino acids.

This clone has just one count. This chain connects TRBV12-5 to TRBJ2-5, with 11 bases lining up with TRBD1. The CDR3 is 14 amino acids. Germline CDR1 LGHNT, CDR2 FRNRAP. Trimming removed 6 bases from V and 6 bases from J; junction bases left unmatched: 6. In nucleotides, the CDR3 is TGTGCTAGTGGAGCCGGGACAGGGGGGAAGACCCAGTACTTC. It specifies CASGAGTGGKTQYF.

This chain uses TRBV30 with TRBJ1-3; 11 bases align to TRBD1. V lost 2 bases to trimming and J lost 3 bases; unmatched junction nucleotides: 3. The CDR3 runs to 15 residues. Per germline, CDR1 GTSNPN and CDR2 SVGIG (reference sequence). The CDR3 protein is CAWSRGTGGGNTIYF. In DNA, the CDR3 is TGTGCCTGGAGTCGAGGGACAGGGGGTGGAAACACCATATATTTT.

This clone was observed a few times. This sequence joins TRBV5-8 and TRBJ2-7; a possible D gene is TRBD1 (6 bases). Germline values: CDR1 SGHTS, CDR2 YDEGEE. CDR3 length: 14 residues. V lost 4 bases to trimming and J lost 1 base, with 12 bases between them. The chain's CDR3 is CASSRGIGSYEQYF. Here the CDR3 DNA reads TGTGCCAGCAGCAGGGGGATTGGGTCCTACGAGCAGTACTTC.

This chain connects TRBV27 to TRBJ1-5; D possibly corresponds to TRBD1 (6 bases). Germline CDR1 and CDR2: MNHEY and SMNVEV (reference sequence). The ends were cut back, 3 bases at V and 1 base at J, with 10 bases in the middle. This CDR3 spans 15 amino acids. CDR3 amino acids: CASSLLGASNQPQHF. CDR3 sequence (DNA): TGTGCCAGCAGTTTGTTGGGGGCAAGCAATCAGCCCCAGCATTTT.

This clone was recorded once. The genes are TRBV10-3 and TRBJ1-6, with D possibly matching TRBD1 (5 bases). CDR1 is ENHRY and CDR2 is SYGVKD in the germline V gene. CDR3 length: 13 residues. Trimming pared 10 bases from V and 8 bases from J, leaving 15 bases between. The DNA for the CDR3 is TGTGCCACGGGGGACCCCTGGGATTCACCCCTCCACTTT. The encoded protein is CATGDPWDSPLHF.